These 14 T cell receptor beta chains originate from one sample sequenced in a study of blood T cell repertoires in COVID-19. Profiled with immunoSEQ multiplex PCR; TCRdb holds only in-frame clones, not every one. This table holds around 250,000 clones, more than 75% found once. The sequencing input was peripheral blood. The receptors were gathered from a woman between 65 and 79 years old with active or convalescent COVID-19.

V is TRBV7-2 and J is TRBJ2-3; perhaps TRBD2 as D (7 bases). Looked up from germline, CDR1 is SGHTA and CDR2 is FQGNSA. The V gene lost 4 bases and the J gene lost 5 bases, with 25 bases spanning the gap. The CDR3 spans 18 residues. CDR3 in DNA: TGTGCCAGCAGCTCTAGAGGGGGGGAAGGGGCCGGGAAAGATACGCAGTATTTT. It specifies CASSSRGGEGAGKDTQYF.

The V and J genes are TRBV7-8 and TRBJ2-5; perhaps TRBD2 as D (6 bases). The CDR3 is made up of 14 amino acids. CDR1 and CDR2 (germline): SGHVS, FQNEAQ. V lost 3 bases and J 5 bases, leaving 13 bases between the germline ends. DNA for the CDR3: TGTGCCAGCAGCTTTCGGCGGGGCGAGGAGACCCAGTACTTC. Protein: CASSFRRGEETQYF.

The V call is TRBV2, the J call TRBJ1-2, with a possible D match to TRBD1 (5 bases). Germline CDR1 and CDR2: SNHLY and FYNNEI. V was cut by 6 bases and J by 8 bases, with 13 bases left in between. The CDR3 runs to 12 residues. CDR3 sequence reads: CASSPGGGGYTF. The CDR3 nucleotides are TGTGCCAGCAGCCCGGGGGGTGGCGGCTACACCTTC.

The J gene is TRBJ2-1, the V gene TRBV27; TRBD1 matches at 10 bases. The V and J ends lost 4 bases and 7 bases, in that order; junction bases with no gene match: 10. CDR3 length: 16 amino acids. CDR1 is MNHEY and CDR2 is SMNVEV in the germline V gene (reference sequence). CDR3 sequence reads: CASSSFGTGAANEQFF. In DNA form, the CDR3 reads TGTGCCAGCAGTTCATTCGGGACAGGGGCCGCAAATGAGCAGTTCTTC.

V and J are TRBV10-3 and TRBJ2-5; the D gene is possibly TRBD1 (5 bases). CDR1 ENHRY and CDR2 SYGVKD come from the germline V gene. V lost 6 bases, J lost 3 bases, and 11 bases lay in between. There are 13 residues in the CDR3. CDR3 bases: TGTGCCATCAGCTCAGGGTCCAAAGAGACCCAGTACTTC. This sequence encodes CAISSGSKETQYF.

This clone appeared a single time. The CDR3, as DNA: TGTGCCAGCAGCTTAGCGCGACTAGCGTACGAGCAGTACTTC. Its protein product is CASSLARLAYEQYF. The chain recombines TRBV7-2 with TRBJ2-7; TRBD2 aligns across 8 bases. The CDR3 length is 14 residues. Germline V gene data show CDR1 as SGHTA and CDR2 as FQGNSA. J gave up 4 bases and V 0 bases, and 2 bases lay outside the gene matches.

The chain carries TRBV4-3 and TRBJ1-3, with D possibly matching TRBD1 (6 bases). CDR1 is LGHNA and CDR2 is YSLEER in the germline V gene. V was pared by 5 bases and J by 2 bases, with 19 bases between. The CDR3 is 17 amino acids. Written as DNA, the CDR3 is TGCGCCAGCAGCTACCGGACAGACGGCATAACTGGAAACACCATATATTTT. It specifies CASSYRTDGITGNTIYF.

In its sample, this clone was seen once. This chain uses TRBV6-2 or TRBV6-3 with TRBJ1-1; TRBD1 is a possible D gene (5 bases). The CDR3 runs 13 residues. V lost 0 bases and J 10 bases, leaving 12 bases between the germline ends. Germline V gene sequence: CDR1 MNHEY, CDR2 SVGEGT. The chain's CDR3 is CASSYSRGGGAFF. CDR3 DNA: TGTGCCAGCAGTTACTCTAGGGGTGGCGGAGCTTTCTTT.

The J gene is TRBJ2-2, the V gene TRBV25-1; D possibly corresponds to TRBD2 (6 bases). The CDR3 sequence is 15 residues long. The germline V and J ends were trimmed by 3 bases and 6 bases, with 14 bases remaining between them. CDR1 is MGHDK and CDR2 is SYGVNS in the germline V gene. The CDR3, as DNA: TGTGCCAGCAGTGACGGGAGCAGGGTGGCCGGGGAGCTGTTTTTT. The encoded protein is CASSDGSRVAGELFF.

The V gene is TRBV7-9, the J gene TRBJ2-7, with D perhaps matching TRBD2 (5 bases). Trimming stripped 5 bases from V and 10 bases from J, with 15 bases between. CDR3 length: 12 residues. Looked up from germline, CDR1 is SEHNR and CDR2 is FQNEAQ (reference sequence). For the CDR3, the DNA is TGTGCCAGCAGCCACCGGAATGAGGGACAGTACTTC. It is translated as CASSHRNEGQYF.

V usage is TRBV11-2 and J usage is TRBJ1-4; 7 bases are a match to TRBD1. The J segment lost 4 bases and the V segment lost 5 bases, leaving 10 bases of the junction unmatched. CDR1 and CDR2 from the germline V gene are SGHAT and FQNNGV. The CDR3 contains 16 residues. The CDR3 bases are TGTGCCAGCAGCCCAGGCCCGGGACAGCTTAATGAAAAACTGTTTTTT. It yields the protein CASSPGPGQLNEKLFF.

The chain couples TRBV6-2 or TRBV6-3 to TRBJ1-1; TRBD1 matches 10 bases. From germline, CDR1 is MNHEY and CDR2 SVGEGT. The ends lost 1 base at V and 12 bases at J; junction bases unmatched: 5. The CDR3 has 13 amino acids. CDR3 amino acids: CASSYLGQGRTFF. DNA of the CDR3: TGTGCCAGCAGTTACTTGGGACAGGGGAGGACTTTCTTT.

V is TRBV7-3 and J is TRBJ2-2; a weak D match, TRBD1 (5 bases). The CDR3 has 15 amino acids. Germline-derived CDR1 and CDR2 are SGHTA and FQGTGA. Trimming shortened V by 2 bases and J by 4 bases, and 11 bases separated the two germline ends. The CDR3 coding sequence is TGTGCCAGCAGCTTAGGTTGGACAACCACCGGGGAGCTGTTTTTT. It codes for CASSLGWTTTGELFF.

The rearrangement links TRBV11-2 to TRBJ2-7; 8 bases align to TRBD2. From germline, CDR1 is SGHAT and CDR2 FQNNGV. The junction had 6 bases not matched to a gene; V was cut back by 1 base and J by 4 bases. The CDR3 sequence is 15 residues long. CDR3 bases: TGTGCCAGCAGCTTAGTGCGGGGGGCTAGGTACGAGCAGTACTTC. It yields the protein CASSLVRGARYEQYF.